Presented here are 24 T cell receptor beta chains from one specimen sequenced in a study of T-cell reconstitution after alpha-beta-depleted transplantation in children listed by TCRdb under 2016. Libraries came from PCR. The instrument given in TCRdb is Illumina HiSeq 2500. TCR libraries were prepared with molecular barcoding, using unique molecular identifiers to normalize TCRbeta repertoire quantification. In TCRdb, the public reads were trimmed at Q25 with fastp and aligned with MiXCR, with productive beta chains retained. Rows with one shared CDR3 protein collapse into an entry with the most common genes and DNA. In this sample the table shows roughly 500,000 distinct CDR3 sequences, 30% to 35% of which occur a single time. Of the sample, about 2.3% is held by the ten largest clones. Sequencing used PBMCs from the stem cell graft donor, obtained from the stem cell graft. The receptors come from a human donor who donated a stem cell graft to a child with aplastic anemia.

The genes are TRBV7-2 and TRBJ2-7, with a possible D match to TRBD2 (6 bases). The germline V and J ends were trimmed by 3 bases and 4 bases, with 16 bases remaining between them. Germline CDR1 SGHTA, CDR2 FQGNSA. The CDR3 has 15 amino acids. The DNA for the CDR3 is TGTGCCAGCAGCTTGGGTCCCGCGGGGACTTACGAGCAGTACGTC. It specifies CASSLGPAGTYEQYV.

V gene TRBV6-1 combines with J gene TRBJ1-5; 8 bases line up with TRBD1. Germline V gene sequence: CDR1 MNHNS, CDR2 SASEGT. V trimming: 4 bases; J trimming: 2 bases; junction bases outside the gene matches: 4. The CDR3 extends over 15 amino acids. The CDR3 spells CASSAGGNRNQPQHF. The CDR3 DNA follows: TGTGCCAGCAGTGCAGGGGGCAATCGCAATCAGCCCCAGCATTTT.

This clonotype was observed a few times. The V and J genes are TRBV5-4 and TRBJ2-1; 14 bases map to TRBD2. With V trimmed by 3 bases and J by 9 bases, 5 bases remained unmatched. From germline, CDR1 is SGHNT and CDR2 YYREEE (reference sequence). The length of the CDR3 is 15 residues. This CDR3 is CASSSGTSGRSEQFF. CDR3 nucleotide sequence: TGTGCCAGCAGCTCCGGGACTAGCGGGAGATCTGAGCAGTTCTTC.

This clonotype was observed once. Compared with germline, one end of the junction differs, possibly owing to a read error. The chain joins TRBV27 to TRBJ1-2; 7 bases match TRBD1. Germline V gene data show CDR1 as MNHEY and CDR2 as SMNVEV (reference sequence). There are 14 residues in the CDR3. CDR3 region: CASSKTLGQAGCTF. The CDR3 DNA sequence: TGTGCCAGCAGCAAAACTCTCGGACAGGCTGGCTGCACCTTC.

This clonotype was observed a handful of times. CDR3 in DNA: TGCAGTGCCTCAACCAGGGCAGGGACGAACACTGAAGCTTTCTTT. Protein: CSASTRAGTNTEAFF. The chain uses TRBV20-1 and TRBJ1-1, with D maybe TRBD1 (5 bases). This CDR3 spans 15 amino acids. CDR1 and CDR2 from the germline V gene are DFQATT and SNEGSKA (reference sequence). V was shortened by 6 bases and J by 1 base, with 18 bases between the two germline ends.

The chain employs TRBV25-1 and TRBJ2-1, with 14 positions matching TRBD2. The CDR3 consists of 16 residues. CDR1 is MGHDK and CDR2 is SYGVNS in the germline V gene. The junction had 9 bases not matched to a gene; V was cut back by 5 bases and J by 9 bases. CDR3 sequence (DNA): TGTGCCAGCAGTATTCCGGGACTAGCGGGAGCGGGTGAGCAGTTCTTC. This gives the protein CASSIPGLAGAGEQFF.

In this sample, this clonotype turned up a few times. The rearrangement joins TRBV29-1 to TRBJ2-1; no reliable D call. Deletions cut 7 bases from V and 1 base from J, with 17 bases between. Per the germline V gene, CDR1 is SQVTM and CDR2 is ANQGSEA. The CDR3 loop spans 15 amino acids. As DNA, the CDR3 is TGCAGCGCCCAGCAAGGGCCCGAGTCCTACAATGAGCAGTTCTTC. This codes for CSAQQGPESYNEQFF.

The J gene is TRBJ2-3, the V gene TRBV9; possibly TRBD1 or TRBD2 for D (5 bases each). The germline V gene has CDR1 SGDLS and CDR2 YYNGEE. V was trimmed by 3 bases and J by 6 bases, leaving 14 bases between them. The CDR3 spans 14 residues. The chain's CDR3 is CASSAWDVRDTQYF. In DNA, the CDR3 is TGTGCCAGCAGCGCCTGGGACGTTAGGGATACGCAGTATTTT.

The chain combines TRBV7-3 with TRBJ1-1; D remains ambiguous. The CDR3 consists of 17 residues. The germline gives CDR1 SGHTA, CDR2 FQGTGA. Trimming cost V 1 base and J 0 bases, with 15 bases left between them. CDR3: CASSLRSAGTMNTEAFF. The CDR3 nucleotides read TGTGCCAGCAGCTTAAGGTCGGCGGGCACCATGAACACTGAAGCTTTCTTT. Variable domain in full (rest from reference TRBV7-3 and TRBJ1-1): GAGVSQTPSNKVTEKGKYVELRCDPISGHTALYWYRQSLGQGPEFLIYFQGTGAADDSGLPNDRFFAVRPEGSVSTLKIQRTERGDSAVYLCASSLRSAGTMNTEAFFGQGTRLTVV.

The CDR3 protein is CASSLDPETQYF. The CDR3 bases are TGCGCCAGCAGCTTGGATCCGGAGACCCAGTACTTC. V and J are TRBV5-1 and TRBJ2-5, with unresolved D. CDR3 length: 12 amino acids. Germline CDR1 SGHRS, CDR2 YFSETQ. Deletions cut 0 bases from V and 5 bases from J, with 5 bases between.

The chain combines TRBV7-2 with TRBJ2-1, with 13 bases matching TRBD2. The CDR3 consists of 15 residues. V trimming: 5 bases; J trimming: 10 bases; junction bases outside the gene matches: 8. Germline V gene lookup returns CDR1 SGHTA and CDR2 FQGNSA. CDR3 residues: CASSETSGRPGEQFF. CDR3 coding DNA: TGTGCCAGCAGCGAGACTAGCGGGAGGCCAGGGGAGCAGTTCTTC.

V gene TRBV27 combines with J gene TRBJ1-1; no firm D call. Trimming cost V 8 bases and J 1 base, with 11 bases left between them. CDR1 is MNHEY and CDR2 is SMNVEV in the germline V gene (reference sequence). The CDR3 covers 13 residues. The CDR3 sequence is CASWHVRNTEAFF. Written as DNA, the CDR3 is TGTGCCAGCTGGCACGTCAGGAACACTGAAGCTTTCTTT.

This clonotype appeared a few times. The chain carries TRBV12-3 or TRBV12-4 and TRBJ2-3; either TRBD1 or TRBD2 may fit D (7 bases each). V lost 6 bases and J 3 bases, leaving 19 bases between the germline ends. The CDR3 is 16 residues long. CDR3 sequence: CASSQNRQGGTDTQYF. The CDR3 DNA sequence: TGTGCCAGCAGCCAAAATAGACAGGGAGGGACAGATACGCAGTATTTT.

This rearrangement joins TRBV7-3 to TRBJ1-2; D remains ambiguous. V lost 2 bases and J 13 bases, leaving 17 bases between the germline ends. CDR3 length: 13 amino acids. CDR1 SGHTA and CDR2 FQGTGA come from the germline V gene. The CDR3 bases are TGTGCCAGCAGCTTAGGGGTGGCAGTCGAGGCCACCTTC. Its protein is CASSLGVAVEATF.

The chain uses TRBV7-9 and TRBJ1-2; TRBD1 might be the D (5 bases). The V gene lost 5 bases and the J gene lost 6 bases, with 16 bases spanning the gap. There are 14 residues in the CDR3. The V gene's germline CDR1 is SEHNR and CDR2 FQNEAQ (reference sequence). The CDR3 protein is CASSLSTGGDGYTF. The CDR3 DNA reads as TGTGCCAGCAGCCTATCTACTGGGGGGGATGGCTACACCTTC.

The chain joins TRBV10-2 to TRBJ1-1; D may be TRBD1 (5 bases). CDR1 and CDR2 from the germline V gene are WSHSY and SAAADI. Trimming took 1 base from V and 5 from J, leaving 5 bases between them. This CDR3 spans 12 amino acids. DNA for the CDR3: TGCGCCAGCAGTGAGTGGGGGACTGAAGCTTTCTTT. Encoded protein: CASSEWGTEAFF.

The chain carries TRBV19 and TRBJ1-5, with D possibly being TRBD1 (6 bases). This CDR3 spans 16 amino acids. Per germline, CDR1 LNHDA and CDR2 SQIVND (reference sequence). Trimming left V 4 bases short and J 4 bases short, with 17 bases between. CDR3 sequence reads: CASSKRDTGVNQPQHF. In nucleotides, the CDR3 is TGTGCCAGTAGTAAGAGGGACACCGGGGTGAATCAGCCCCAGCATTTT.

This clonotype has ten or more counts. The chain couples TRBV20-1 to TRBJ2-1; 7 bases map to TRBD1. The CDR3 runs to 14 residues. Germline loops: CDR1 DFQATT, CDR2 SNEGSKA (reference sequence). V dropped 1 base and J dropped 6; count of bases not matched to a gene: 6. CDR3 amino acids: CSARASGGSNEQFF. DNA of the CDR3: TGCAGTGCTAGAGCGTCAGGGGGTAGCAATGAGCAGTTCTTC.

There are a few counts of this clonotype. The chain employs TRBV6-2 or TRBV6-3 and TRBJ2-7; D may correspond to TRBD1 or TRBD2 (6 bases each). The V gene's germline CDR1 is MNHEY and CDR2 SVGEGT. The CDR3 has 16 amino acids. Trimming removed 6 bases at V and 2 bases at J, with 20 bases between. CDR3 residues: CASSSDRRGTTYEQYF. CDR3 coding DNA: TGTGCCAGCAGCAGCGACAGGAGGGGGACGACCTACGAGCAGTACTTC.

The chain employs TRBV12-3 or TRBV12-4 and TRBJ2-1; 10 nucleotides line up with TRBD2. The CDR3 length is 14 residues. Trimming removed 9 bases from V and 1 base from J; junction bases left unmatched: 3. The CDR3 is CASVLAGSYNEQFF. The CDR3 DNA sequence: TGTGCCAGTGTACTAGCGGGGTCCTACAATGAGCAGTTCTTC.

This chain links TRBV4-2 with TRBJ2-1, with a weak D call TRBD2 (6 bases). Germline CDR1 LGHNA, CDR2 YNFKEQ. The V and J ends lost 6 bases and 4 bases respectively, with 16 bases between them. The CDR3 length is 15 residues. The CDR3 bases are TGTGCCAGCAGGCCCCGGGGGAGTGAATACAATGAGCAGTTCTTC. Its translation is CASRPRGSEYNEQFF.

In this sample, this clonotype turned up a few times. The chain carries TRBV18 and TRBJ2-7; D not certain. Trimming shortened V by 3 bases and J by 7 bases, and 10 bases separated the two germline ends. CDR3 length: 12 residues. Per the germline V gene, CDR1 is KGHSH and CDR2 is LQKENI. This CDR3 is CASSPALREQYF. DNA of the CDR3: TGTGCCAGCTCACCGGCTTTAAGGGAGCAGTACTTC.

The CDR3: CASSFSTSRSHHEQFF. CDR3 bases: TGCGCCAGCAGCTTCTCGACTAGCCGATCACACCATGAGCAGTTCTTC. J is TRBJ2-1 and V is TRBV4-1; TRBD2 aligns across 7 bases. With V trimmed by 5 bases and J by 8 bases, 15 bases remained unmatched. The CDR3 has 16 amino acids. Germline V CDR1 and CDR2: MGHRA, YSYEKL.

At least ten counts were recorded for this clonotype. The chain is built from TRBV20-1 and TRBJ2-1; D remains ambiguous. Trimming stripped 6 bases from V and 1 base from J, with 4 bases between. Germline V lookup: CDR1 DFQATT, CDR2 SNEGSKA (reference sequence). This CDR3 has 11 residues. CDR3 loop: CSAQSYNEQFF. The CDR3 region has the DNA TGCAGTGCCCAGTCCTACAATGAGCAGTTCTTC.